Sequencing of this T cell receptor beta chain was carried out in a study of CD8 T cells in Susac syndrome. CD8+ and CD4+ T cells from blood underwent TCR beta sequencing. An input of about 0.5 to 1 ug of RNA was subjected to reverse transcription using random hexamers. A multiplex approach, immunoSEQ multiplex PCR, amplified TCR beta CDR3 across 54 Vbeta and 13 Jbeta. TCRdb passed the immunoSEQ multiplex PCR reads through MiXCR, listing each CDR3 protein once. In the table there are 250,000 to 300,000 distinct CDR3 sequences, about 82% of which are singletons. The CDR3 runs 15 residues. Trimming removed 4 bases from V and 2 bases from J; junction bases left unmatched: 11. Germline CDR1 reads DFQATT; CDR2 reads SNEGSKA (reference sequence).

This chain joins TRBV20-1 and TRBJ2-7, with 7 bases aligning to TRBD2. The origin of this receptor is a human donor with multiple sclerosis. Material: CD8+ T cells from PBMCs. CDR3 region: CSATHSGRWAYEQYF. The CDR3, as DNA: TGCAGTGCTACACATAGCGGGCGATGGGCCTACGAGCAGTACTTC.